Below, 15 T cell receptor beta chains from the same sample are listed, as sequenced in a study of cytomegalovirus exposure and HLA in healthy donors. Here immunoSEQ multiplex PCR was the method, and the copy in TCRdb shows in-frame clones only, minus some. The sample includes 150,000 to 200,000 clones, 75% to 90% of them seen just once. Sequenced input: PBMCs. The receptor set was obtained from a man between 18 and 35 years old in good health and CMV-seropositive.

This clone was recorded many times. An end of the junction does not agree with germline; a read error may underlie this. The chain joins TRBV7-7 to TRBJ2-2, with TRBD1 as a possible D gene (5 bases). The CDR3 is 17 amino acids. The germline gives CDR1 SSHAT, CDR2 FNYEAQ (reference sequence). CDR3 protein: CASSPVGAIGFQGELFF. The CDR3 bases are TGTGCTAGCAGCCCGGTTGGGGCAATAGGATTCCAGGGGGAGCTGTTTTTT. The whole variable domain, remainder taken from reference TRBV7-7 and TRBJ2-2, is GAGVSQSPRYKVTKRGQDVTLRCDPISSHATLYWYQQALGQGPEFLTYFNYEAQPDKSGLPSDRFSAERPEGSISTLTIQRTEQRDSAMYRCASSPVGAIGFQGELFFGEGSRLTVL.

The chain recombines TRBV27 with TRBJ2-3; D is undetermined. Trimming cost V 6 bases and J 0 bases, with 13 bases left between them. Germline lookup yields CDR1 MNHEY and CDR2 SMNVEV (reference sequence). CDR3 length equals 15 residues. This CDR3 reads CASRRTETSTDTQYF. CDR3 nucleotides: TGTGCCAGCAGACGAACGGAGACTAGCACAGATACGCAGTATTTT.

The CDR3 DNA follows: TGTGCCAGCAGCCTGGGACAGCTTGGGGATACGCAGTATTTT. Amino acid sequence: CASSLGQLGDTQYF. The chain joins TRBV7-3 to TRBJ2-3; TRBD1 agrees at 7 bases. After removal of 5 bases from V and 6 bases from J, the junction contained 8 bases not matched to a gene. Germline lookup yields CDR1 SGHTA and CDR2 FQGTGA. The CDR3 length is 14 residues. Based on the CDR3 plus reference TRBV7-3 and TRBJ2-3, the full variable domain is GAGVSQTPSNKVTEKGKYVELRCDPISGHTALYWYRQSLGQGPEFLIYFQGTGAADDSGLPNDRFFAVRPEGSVSTLKIQRTERGDSAVYLCASSLGQLGDTQYFGPGTRLTVL.

The chain joins TRBV29-1 to TRBJ1-1; possibly TRBD1 for D (5 bases). CDR1 and CDR2 (germline): SQVTM, ANQGSEA. The CDR3 totals 14 residues. Between the trimmed V and J ends, which lost 1 base and 0 bases, there was a span of 9 bases. CDR3 DNA: TGCAGCGTTGAAGGGAGGGGTATGAACACTGAAGCTTTCTTT. This gives the protein CSVEGRGMNTEAFF.

The chain has TRBV28 and TRBJ2-7; D may be TRBD2 (7 bases). CDR3 length: 15 amino acids. The V end lost 7 bases, the J end lost 3 bases, and 19 bases lay between the germline ends. Germline values: CDR1 MDHEN, CDR2 SYDVKM. This CDR3 is CASTDPGGFLYEQYF. Written as DNA, the CDR3 is TGTGCCAGCACGGATCCGGGGGGCTTCCTCTACGAGCAGTACTTC.

The chain has TRBV27 and TRBJ2-1; 12 nucleotides line up with TRBD2. Germline V CDR1 and CDR2: MNHEY, SMNVEV (reference sequence). CDR3 size: 18 residues. V was pared by 2 bases and J by 6 bases, with 11 bases of the junction left unmatched. CDR3 bases: TGTGCCAGCAGTTTACATTCGACTAGCGGGAGAATCATCAATGAGCAGTTCTTC. This sequence encodes CASSLHSTSGRIINEQFF.

This sequence joins TRBV11-3 and TRBJ2-1; D is perhaps TRBD2 (5 bases). Per germline, CDR1 SGHNT and CDR2 YENEEA. The CDR3 sequence is 15 residues long. V was shortened by 3 bases and J by 5 bases, with 14 bases between the two germline ends. CDR3 sequence (DNA): TGTGCCAGCAGCTTTGCGGCGGGCCTCAACAATGAGCAGTTCTTC. Protein product: CASSFAAGLNNEQFF.

The chain couples TRBV5-1 to TRBJ2-7, with TRBD1 identical over 7 bases. The length of the CDR3 is 14 residues. The V and J ends lost 5 bases and 4 bases, in that order; junction bases with no gene match: 9. Germline CDR1 and CDR2: SGHRS and YFSETQ. CDR3 DNA sequence: TGCGCCAGCAGGGAGACAGGGCAGAATTACGAGCAGTACTTC. This translates into CASRETGQNYEQYF.

The chain has TRBV4-1 and TRBJ2-7, with TRBD2 identical over 11 bases. Trimming cost V 2 bases and J 6 bases; bases outside gene matches: 9. CDR3 length equals 16 residues. Germline V gene lookup returns CDR1 MGHRA and CDR2 YSYEKL. CDR3 loop: CASSQMLAGGPGEQYF. In nucleotides, the CDR3 is TGCGCCAGCAGCCAAATGTTAGCGGGGGGGCCGGGCGAGCAGTACTTC.

V gene TRBV5-1 combines with J gene TRBJ2-7, with D possibly being TRBD1 (5 bases). The CDR3 extends over 16 amino acids. CDR1 is SGHRS and CDR2 is YFSETQ in the germline V gene. The V end lost 0 bases, the J end lost 5 bases, and 18 bases lay between the germline ends. CDR3 DNA: TGCGCCAGCAGCTTGGACTGGTTTCAGGGTCTCAACGAGCAGTACTTC. Protein sequence: CASSLDWFQGLNEQYF.

The rearrangement uses TRBV29-1 and TRBJ2-4; D might be TRBD2 (5 bases). The V gene's germline CDR1 is SQVTM and CDR2 ANQGSEA. V was clipped by 5 bases and J by 8 bases, with 10 bases between them. The CDR3 contains 11 residues. The CDR3: CSVNRGDIQYF. The DNA of the CDR3 is TGCAGCGTTAATCGGGGTGACATTCAGTACTTC.

This chain uses TRBV9 with TRBJ2-1; 8 positions match TRBD1. From germline, CDR1 is SGDLS and CDR2 YYNGEE. After removal of 4 bases from V and 6 bases from J, the junction contained 9 bases not matched to a gene. This CDR3 spans 15 amino acids. The CDR3 is CASSTGQGLGNEQFF. CDR3 DNA sequence: TGTGCCAGCAGCACCGGACAGGGATTAGGCAATGAGCAGTTCTTC.

The chain combines TRBV5-6 with TRBJ1-1, with D perhaps TRBD1 (5 bases). Trimming removed 3 bases from V and 11 bases from J, with 14 bases in between. Germline lookup yields CDR1 SGHDT and CDR2 YYEEEE. This CDR3 contains 12 residues. This CDR3 reads CASSYGHQDAFF. As DNA, the CDR3 is TGTGCCAGCAGCTACGGACACCAGGACGCTTTCTTT. Full variable domain (missing parts from reference TRBV5-6 and TRBJ1-1): DAGVTQSPTHLIKTRGQQVTLRCSPKSGHDTVSWYQQALGQGPQFIFQYYEEEERQRGNFPDRFSGHQFPNYSSELNVNALLLGDSALYLCASSYGHQDAFFGQGTRLTVV.

This clone came up once. CDR3 nucleotide sequence: TGTGCCAGCTCACCAGGAATAGGGACTCGAGATGAAAAACTGTTTTTT. It codes for CASSPGIGTRDEKLFF. V usage is TRBV18 and J usage is TRBJ1-4; D possibly corresponds to TRBD1 (5 bases). Trimming shortened V by 2 bases and J by 6 bases, and 16 bases separated the two germline ends. This CDR3 is 16 amino acids long. The germline CDR1 and CDR2 sequences are KGHSH and LQKENI.

This rearrangement joins TRBV5-6 to TRBJ1-5; 8 nucleotides agree with TRBD1. The V segment lost 0 bases and the J segment 4 bases; nucleotides outside the gene matches: 12. CDR3 length: 18 residues. Germline-derived CDR1 and CDR2 are SGHDT and YYEEEE. The CDR3 region has the DNA TGTGCCAGCAGCTTGGGTCGAAACACAGGGGGGGATAATCAGCCCCAGCATTTT. Its translation: CASSLGRNTGGDNQPQHF.